Presented here are 18 T cell receptor beta chains from one specimen sequenced in a study of post-analysis software for immune sequencing data. Their antigen targets remain unknown. Unique-molecular-identifier-tagged TCR beta cDNA libraries were used. Using its own MiXCR run on the PCR reads, TCRdb lists one record per CDR3 protein. The sample has 380,000 or so distinct CDR3 sequences, approximately 38% seen once. Study conclusions and caveats: Higher frequency in patients than in controls was seen for roughly five TRBV segments, with TRBV5-6, TRBV5-1 and TRBV20-1 among them.

Sequenced sample: blood. These receptor sequences come from a girl aged 5-17 years with multiple sclerosis.

This clonotype showed up just a few times. This chain joins TRBV5-1 and TRBJ2-1; the D gene is possibly TRBD2 (5 bases). Germline CDR1 reads SGHRS; CDR2 reads YFSETQ. This CDR3 comprises 14 residues. V was clipped by 1 base and J by 3 bases, with 8 bases between them. Here the CDR3 reads CASSLSTSYNEQFF. In nucleotides, the CDR3 is TGCGCCAGCAGCTTGAGTACTAGCTACAATGAGCAGTTCTTC.

This clonotype has just a few counts. This sequence joins TRBV7-9 and TRBJ2-1; D might be TRBD1 (6 bases). CDR3 length equals 15 residues. The V gene's germline CDR1 is SEHNR and CDR2 FQNEAQ (reference sequence). V lost 1 base to trimming and J lost 2 bases, with 9 bases between them. CDR3 DNA sequence: TGTGCCAGCAGCTTAGACAGGGCGCCCTACAATGAGCAGTTCTTC. As protein: CASSLDRAPYNEQFF.

This clonotype turned up a few times. The rearrangement links TRBV4-3 to TRBJ2-1; 13 positions agree with TRBD2. The CDR3 has 18 residues. Germline CDR1 and CDR2: LGHNA and YSLEER. J was trimmed by 10 bases and V by 0 bases; bases with no gene match: 12. CDR3 DNA: TGCGCCAGCAGCCAAGATCCTTCACTAGCGGGGGGGCGTCAAGAGCAGTTCTTC. The encoded protein is CASSQDPSLAGGRQEQFF.

The chain uses TRBV7-3 and TRBJ2-1; D not resolved. CDR3 length equals 13 residues. V lost 2 bases and J 7 bases, leaving 9 bases between the germline ends. Germline CDR1 reads SGHTA; CDR2 reads FQGTGA. The CDR3 DNA follows: TGTGCCAGCAGCTTATATCTTGGGAATGAGCAGTTCTTC. Translating it yields CASSLYLGNEQFF.

The V and J genes are TRBV4-1 and TRBJ1-1; TRBD1 matches at 7 bases. There are 16 residues in the CDR3. Germline V gives CDR1 MGHRA, CDR2 YSYEKL. J lost 5 bases, V lost 3 bases, and 12 bases had no gene match. CDR3 DNA: TGCGCCAGCAGCCAGATTTCGACAGGGAAGAGGACTGAAGCTTTCTTT. It yields the protein CASSQISTGKRTEAFF.

About this clonotype itself: One junction end disagrees with the germline gene, perhaps due to a read error. CDR3 sequence: CASSYSPWAGLQETQYF. CDR3 nucleotides: TGTGCCAGCAGCTACTCCCCCTGGGCGGGGCTTCAAGAGACCCAGTACTTC. The chain links TRBV6-2 or TRBV6-3 to TRBJ2-5; tentative D call: TRBD2 (6 bases). Germline lookup yields CDR1 MNHEY and CDR2 SVGEGT. The CDR3 is 17 residues long.

This clonotype was seen only a few times. The CDR3 loop reads CASSLPSTITEAFF. CDR3 DNA sequence: TGCGCCAGCAGCCTACCTTCGACAATAACTGAAGCTTTCTTT. V usage is TRBV4-1 and J usage is TRBJ1-1; D uncertain. V lost 4 bases, J lost 5 bases, and 14 bases lay in between. CDR1 is MGHRA, CDR2 YSYEKL, per germline. The CDR3 covers 14 residues.

V gene TRBV13 combines with J gene TRBJ2-7; TRBD1 aligns across 9 bases. Unmatched junction bases numbered 4, after V lost 4 bases and J lost 3 bases. In germline, CDR1 is PRHDT, CDR2 FYEKMQ (reference sequence). There are 14 residues in the CDR3. The CDR3, as DNA: TGTGCCAGCAGCTGGACAGGGGAGATCTACGAGCAGTACTTC. This codes for CASSWTGEIYEQYF.

The J gene is TRBJ2-5, the V gene TRBV4-1, with D maybe TRBD2 (7 bases). Trimming took 4 bases from V and 5 from J, leaving 20 bases between them. The length of the CDR3 is 16 residues. Germline-derived CDR1 and CDR2 are MGHRA and YSYEKL. The DNA for the CDR3 is TGCGCCAGCAGCCTGATGCCGGGGGGCCCCTGGGAGACCCAGTACTTC. It yields the protein CASSLMPGGPWETQYF.

This clonotype showed up many times. This rearrangement joins TRBV27 to TRBJ1-2; D remains ambiguous. Trimming shortened V by 0 bases and J by 7 bases, and 12 bases separated the two germline ends. This CDR3 has 14 residues. Per the germline V gene, CDR1 is MNHEY and CDR2 is SMNVEV (reference sequence). CDR3 sequence (DNA): TGTGCCAGCAGTTTATCATCCGGGGTCCTTGGCTACACCTTC. Encoded protein: CASSLSSGVLGYTF.

V and J are TRBV20-1 and TRBJ2-5, with a possible D match to TRBD1 (6 bases). The J call is in doubt because the DNA end fits TRBJ2-7 better. This CDR3 region has 12 residues. CDR1 and CDR2 (germline): DFQATT, SNEGSKA (reference sequence). CDR3: CSAPGQNYEQYF. The CDR3 DNA is TGCAGTGCTCCCGGACAGAACTACGAGCAGTACTTC.

A few counts support this clonotype. The chain joins TRBV12-3 or TRBV12-4 to TRBJ1-5; D gene ambiguous. Trimming cost V 6 bases and J 7 bases, with 10 bases left between them. The CDR3 consists of 12 residues. The chain's CDR3 is CASRGSGQPQHF. DNA for the CDR3: TGTGCCAGCAGGGGATCGGGGCAGCCCCAGCATTTT.

The V gene is TRBV28, the J gene TRBJ2-5, with 8 bases fitting TRBD1. The trim removed 7 bases at V and 13 bases at J, leaving 14 bases unmatched. The CDR3 consists of 13 residues. Per the germline V gene, CDR1 is MDHEN and CDR2 is SYDVKM. The CDR3 DNA reads as TGTGCCAGCACCCGGACAGGGACCTACGAGCGGTACTTC. This encodes CASTRTGTYERYF.

This clonotype was observed a handful of times. CDR3 residues: CASSLGEGIQGTQYF. Here the CDR3 DNA reads TGTGCCAGCAGCCTAGGGGAGGGAATTCAGGGTACGCAGTATTTT. This chain links TRBV7-2 with TRBJ2-3; 7 nucleotides align to TRBD2. This CDR3 is 15 amino acids long. V lost 5 bases to trimming and J lost 8 bases; unmatched junction nucleotides: 13. Germline V CDR1 and CDR2: SGHTA, FQGNSA.

This clonotype has just a few counts. The chain has TRBV3-1 and TRBJ2-1; D is unclear. Germline V gene sequence: CDR1 LGHDT, CDR2 YNNKEL (reference sequence). The CDR3 sequence is 13 residues long. Trimming cost V 3 bases and J 6 bases, with 9 bases left between them. CDR3 sequence (DNA): TGTGCCAGCAGCCAGAGCCAGAGCAATGAGCAGTTCTTC. It yields the protein CASSQSQSNEQFF.

This chain links TRBV7-2 with TRBJ2-3, with D perhaps given as TRBD1 or TRBD2 (6 bases each). The CDR3 loop spans 15 amino acids. Deletions cut 4 bases from V and 2 bases from J, with 13 bases between. CDR1 and CDR2 from the germline V gene are SGHTA and FQGNSA. The DNA of the CDR3 is TGTGCCAGCAGCTGGGGGGCAGCGGCCACAGATACGCAGTATTTT. Amino acid sequence: CASSWGAAATDTQYF.

V is TRBV24-1 and J is TRBJ2-1; 11 positions match TRBD2. The V segment lost 3 bases and the J segment 5 bases; nucleotides outside the gene matches: 2. This CDR3 comprises 15 residues. The germline CDR1 and CDR2 sequences are KGHDR and SFDVKD. In DNA, the CDR3 is TGTGCCACCAGTGATCCGGGACTAGCGGACAATGAGCAGTTCTTC. Residues: CATSDPGLADNEQFF.

In this sample, this clonotype turned up many times. This chain uses TRBV4-3 with TRBJ2-7, with D tentatively TRBD2 (6 bases). The germline gives CDR1 LGHNA, CDR2 YSLEER. The CDR3 sequence is 15 residues long. Trimming cost V 2 bases and J 6 bases, with 17 bases left between them. CDR3 amino acids: CASSQTRGLRREQYF. In DNA, the CDR3 is TGCGCCAGCAGCCAAACAAGGGGACTCCGTCGCGAGCAGTACTTC.